Below, 29 T cell receptor beta chains from the same sample are listed, as sequenced in a study of CD8 T cells in Susac syndrome. The authors reverse transcribed roughly 0.5 to 1 ug RNA with random hexamers. TCRdb independently ran MiXCR on the immunoSEQ multiplex PCR reads; one entry per CDR3 protein. This sample has about 150,000 distinct CDR3 sequences, with about 94% found just once. The sequenced sample was CD8+ T cells from PBMCs. The receptor set was obtained from a human donor with multiple sclerosis.

This chain's CDR3 is CASSLDESSTDTQYF. CDR3 nucleotides: TGTGCCAGCAGCTTGGACGAATCTAGCACAGATACGCAGTATTTT. The rearrangement joins TRBV11-2 to TRBJ2-3, with D hard to call. CDR3 size: 15 residues. The V end was cut by 3 bases, the J end by 0 bases, with 10 bases between. The germline gives CDR1 SGHAT, CDR2 FQNNGV.

CDR3 DNA: TGCAGTGCCCTTGGGACTAGTAGGTACAATGAGCAGTTCTTC. Translating it yields CSALGTSRYNEQFF. The V and J genes are TRBV20-1 and TRBJ2-1; TRBD2 aligns across 8 bases. CDR1 DFQATT and CDR2 SNEGSKA come from the germline V gene (reference sequence). Trimming at V came to 6 bases and at J to 4 bases, leaving 8 bases not matched to a gene. The CDR3 length is 14 residues.

In its sample, this clonotype was seen a few times. The chain has TRBV7-9 and TRBJ2-1; tentatively, D is TRBD1 (5 bases). Trimming took 0 bases from V and 12 from J, leaving 15 bases between them. CDR3 size: 14 residues. Germline V gene data show CDR1 as SEHNR and CDR2 as FQNEAQ (reference sequence). CDR3 DNA sequence: TGTGCCAGCAGCTTAGCCCCGACAGCCTTCGGGCAGTTCTTC. It encodes CASSLAPTAFGQFF.

The chain recombines TRBV5-1 with TRBJ2-3; 7 bases match TRBD2. The V gene end was trimmed by 0 bases and the J gene end by 3 bases; junction bases not matched to a gene: 4. The CDR3 is 15 residues long. Germline CDR1 reads SGHRS; CDR2 reads YFSETQ. CDR3 residues: CASSLEIAGTDTQYF. CDR3 DNA sequence: TGCGCCAGCAGCTTGGAAATAGCGGGTACAGATACGCAGTATTTT.

This chain links TRBV2 with TRBJ2-7; D is unresolved. The CDR3 runs 8 residues. Germline CDR1 and CDR2: SNHLY and FYNNEI. With 8 bases removed from V and 7 bases from J, the gap between germline ends came to 3 bases. CDR3 nucleotide sequence: TGTGCCAGCGCAGAGCAGTACTTC. Translation: CASAEQYF.

V and J are TRBV9 and TRBJ2-7; TRBD1 matches at 9 bases. Losses at the gene ends were 0 bases for V and 5 bases for J; bases not matched to a gene: 9. From germline, CDR1 is SGDLS and CDR2 YYNGEE. This CDR3 region has 16 residues. CDR3 sequence: CASSVGGQGFFNEQYF. The CDR3 DNA reads as TGTGCCAGCAGCGTAGGGGGACAGGGCTTCTTCAACGAGCAGTACTTC.

V and J are TRBV7-9 and TRBJ1-1; no clear D gene. Trimming removed 0 bases from V and 1 base from J, with 9 bases in between. The germline V gene encodes CDR1 SEHNR and CDR2 FQNEAQ (reference sequence). This CDR3 has 15 residues. The CDR3 DNA sequence: TGTGCCAGCAGCTTAGCGGGGAGATCGAACACTGAAGCTTTCTTT. Translation: CASSLAGRSNTEAFF.

The chain joins TRBV28 to TRBJ2-5, with 7 positions matching TRBD1. CDR1 and CDR2 (germline): MDHEN, SYDVKM. The CDR3 contains 15 residues. V dropped 4 bases and J dropped 0; count of bases not matched to a gene: 5. DNA for the CDR3: TGTGCCAGCAGTTCTACAGGGGAGTACCAAGAGACCCAGTACTTC. Its protein is CASSSTGEYQETQYF.

This chain links TRBV3-1 with TRBJ1-1; no reliable D call. From germline, CDR1 is LGHDT and CDR2 YNNKEL (reference sequence). V lost 0 bases, J lost 0 bases, and 14 bases lay in between. This CDR3 contains 17 residues. Written as DNA, the CDR3 is TGTGCCAGCAGCCAAGATCTGGTAGTACGGATGAACACTGAAGCTTTCTTT. As protein: CASSQDLVVRMNTEAFF.

The rearrangement uses TRBV27 and TRBJ2-7; D assignment may be TRBD1 or TRBD2 (5 bases each). With 6 bases removed from V and 6 bases from J, the gap between germline ends came to 18 bases. Germline V gene lookup returns CDR1 MNHEY and CDR2 SMNVEV (reference sequence). This CDR3 is built from 14 residues. The chain's CDR3 is CASSPRFRDGEQYF. CDR3 sequence (DNA): TGTGCCAGCAGCCCCAGATTCCGGGACGGCGAGCAGTACTTC.

The genes are TRBV29-1 and TRBJ2-5; D may be TRBD1 (5 bases). This CDR3 comprises 11 residues. The germline gives CDR1 SQVTM, CDR2 ANQGSEA. Between the trimmed V and J ends, which lost 3 bases and 8 bases, there was a span of 10 bases. This chain's CDR3 is CSVDDSTTQYF. The DNA of the CDR3 is TGCAGCGTTGACGACAGCACCACCCAGTACTTC.

The chain recombines TRBV30 with TRBJ2-7, with unresolved D. From germline, CDR1 is GTSNPN and CDR2 SVGIG (reference sequence). This CDR3 is built from 11 residues. The V gene lost 3 bases and the J gene lost 1 base, with 4 bases spanning the gap. CDR3 residues: CAWRASYEQYF. The CDR3 region has the DNA TGTGCCTGGAGGGCTTCCTACGAGCAGTACTTC. The full variable domain, completed using reference TRBV30 and TRBJ2-7, is SQTIHQWPATLVQPVGSPLSLECTVEGTSNPNLYWYRQAAGRGLQLLFYSVGIGQISSEVPQNLSASRPQDRQFILSSKKLLLSDSGFYLCAWRASYEQYFGPGTRLTVT.

The chain joins TRBV28 to TRBJ1-2; no definite D call. The V and J ends lost 3 bases and 5 bases respectively, with 13 bases between them. The CDR3 sequence is 14 residues long. Germline lookup yields CDR1 MDHEN and CDR2 SYDVKM. The CDR3 DNA is TGTGCCAGCAGTTTGGTCAGTAAACCTTATGGCTACACCTTC. As protein: CASSLVSKPYGYTF.

This chain links TRBV28 with TRBJ2-5; unclear D gene. Germline V CDR1 and CDR2: MDHEN, SYDVKM. The CDR3 has 13 amino acids. Trimming removed 6 bases at V and 4 bases at J, with 12 bases between. CDR3 in DNA: TGTGCCAGCAGCCCCGGAATTCGAGAGACCCAGTACTTC. This gives the protein CASSPGIRETQYF.

The chain recombines TRBV18 with TRBJ2-5; 12 nucleotides line up with TRBD2. The trim removed 5 bases at V and 4 bases at J, leaving 5 bases unmatched. Germline-derived CDR1 and CDR2 are KGHSH and LQKENI. The CDR3 sequence is 15 residues long. This CDR3 is CASSSSGGARETQYF. The CDR3 nucleotides are TGTGCCAGCTCATCTAGCGGGGGGGCCCGAGAGACCCAGTACTTC.

The genes are TRBV30 and TRBJ2-7; no clear D. Between the trimmed V and J ends, which lost 3 bases and 2 bases, there was a span of 11 bases. The germline V gene has CDR1 GTSNPN and CDR2 SVGIG (reference sequence). This CDR3 region has 13 residues. Here the CDR3 DNA reads TGTGCCTGGAGGCCCGGGCCAGCCTACGAGCAGTACTTC. Its translation: CAWRPGPAYEQYF.

In DNA form, the CDR3 reads TGTGCCAGCACCCCAGGTAATGAGCAGTTCTTC. Translating gives CASTPGNEQFF. The chain links TRBV7-2 to TRBJ2-1; D is uncertain. This CDR3 has 11 amino acids. Germline V gene lookup returns CDR1 SGHTA and CDR2 FQGNSA. V lost 7 bases, J lost 7 bases, and 8 bases lay in between.

The rearrangement joins TRBV7-9 to TRBJ2-2, with D perhaps TRBD2 (6 bases). Germline V gene lookup returns CDR1 SEHNR and CDR2 FQNEAQ (reference sequence). V lost 6 bases and J lost 6, with 17 bases in between. The CDR3 extends over 15 amino acids. The CDR3 sequence is CASRPRDSRPGELFF. As DNA, the CDR3 is TGTGCCAGCAGACCCCGGGACTCTCGGCCCGGGGAGCTGTTTTTT.

The V gene is TRBV11-2, the J gene TRBJ2-3; D is undetermined. The germline V and J ends were trimmed by 7 bases and 0 bases, with 17 bases remaining between them. Germline values: CDR1 SGHAT, CDR2 FQNNGV. This CDR3 comprises 16 residues. Written as DNA, the CDR3 is TGTGCCAGCACCAAGAATCCGCTTGGAAGCACAGATACGCAGTATTTT. This encodes CASTKNPLGSTDTQYF.

The chain carries TRBV20-1 and TRBJ2-7, with D perhaps TRBD2 (6 bases). The CDR3 has 13 residues. Germline V gives CDR1 DFQATT, CDR2 SNEGSKA (reference sequence). The V end was cut by 7 bases, the J end by 0 bases, with 13 bases between. The CDR3 DNA is TGCAGTGTCCTAGGGACTCCCTCCTACGAGCAGTACTTC. This gives the protein CSVLGTPSYEQYF.

The rearrangement links TRBV9 to TRBJ2-1; the match to TRBD1 covers 8 bases. The germline gives CDR1 SGDLS, CDR2 YYNGEE. J was trimmed by 7 bases and V by 3 bases; bases with no gene match: 15. CDR3 length equals 17 residues. This CDR3 reads CASSGQGANRGGNEQFF. The DNA of the CDR3 is TGTGCCAGCAGCGGGCAGGGGGCCAATAGAGGAGGTAATGAGCAGTTCTTC.

This clonotype was seen just once. CDR3 DNA: TGTGCCACCTGGAGCTTTACAGGGGGGGACGAGCAGTACTTC. Protein: CATWSFTGGDEQYF. The chain recombines TRBV28 with TRBJ2-7; perhaps TRBD1 as D (8 bases). Germline values: CDR1 MDHEN, CDR2 SYDVKM. This CDR3 comprises 14 residues. V lost 10 bases and J lost 5, with 21 bases in between.

This rearrangement joins TRBV3-1 to TRBJ1-2, with TRBD1 matching 7 bases. Germline V gene data show CDR1 as LGHDT and CDR2 as YNNKEL (reference sequence). V shed 1 base and J 7 bases; nucleotides not matched to a gene: 9. The CDR3 contains 15 residues. The CDR3 sequence is CASSQVRDSEGGYTF. Written as DNA, the CDR3 is TGTGCCAGCAGCCAAGTGCGGGACAGCGAGGGTGGCTACACCTTC.

The chain joins TRBV5-1 to TRBJ2-1; D possibly corresponds to TRBD1 (5 bases). CDR1 and CDR2 (germline): SGHRS, YFSETQ. Deletions cut 4 bases from V and 5 bases from J, with 16 bases between. This CDR3 contains 15 residues. In nucleotides, the CDR3 is TGCGCCAGCAGCCTGCGCACAGGTTCTCACAATGAGCAGTTCTTC. It yields the protein CASSLRTGSHNEQFF.

V and J are TRBV11-2 and TRBJ2-7; D is unresolved. Germline assignment: CDR1 SGHAT and CDR2 FQNNGV. This CDR3 has 12 amino acids. Trimming took 5 bases from V and 6 from J, leaving 11 bases between them. The CDR3 spells CASSVGFLEQYF. The CDR3 DNA is TGTGCCAGCAGCGTGGGTTTCCTCGAGCAGTACTTC.

Here the CDR3 reads CASSDGGGYTF. CDR3 bases: TGTGCCAGCAGCGACGGGGGCGGCTACACCTTC. The gene calls are TRBV9 and TRBJ1-2; D is perhaps TRBD1 (6 bases). The germline V and J ends were trimmed by 3 bases and 8 bases, with 8 bases remaining between them. This CDR3 has 11 residues. Germline V gene data show CDR1 as SGDLS and CDR2 as YYNGEE.

The chain couples TRBV30 to TRBJ2-1, with 8 bases that match TRBD2. The CDR3 loop spans 15 amino acids. The V gene end was trimmed by 2 bases and the J gene end by 4 bases; junction bases not matched to a gene: 7. Germline CDR1 and CDR2: GTSNPN and SVGIG (reference sequence). CDR3: CAWSPSGGPYNEQFF. The CDR3 nucleotides are TGTGCCTGGAGTCCCTCGGGGGGGCCGTACAATGAGCAGTTCTTC.

The chain links TRBV7-9 to TRBJ2-3; no clear D. V was pared by 6 bases and J by 0 bases, with 4 bases between. This CDR3 contains 12 residues. Germline CDR1 SEHNR, CDR2 FQNEAQ (reference sequence). The CDR3 nucleotides read TGTGCCAGCAGACCTAGCACAGATACGCAGTATTTT. Its protein product is CASRPSTDTQYF.

V usage is TRBV15 and J usage is TRBJ2-1; 7 bases fit TRBD2. Germline CDR1 is LNHNV and CDR2 is YYDKDF (reference sequence). V lost 8 bases to trimming and J lost 6 bases; unmatched junction nucleotides: 10. The CDR3 has 14 amino acids. This CDR3 reads CATREAGAGNEQFF. CDR3 coding DNA: TGTGCCACCCGGGAGGCGGGTGCTGGCAATGAGCAGTTCTTC.